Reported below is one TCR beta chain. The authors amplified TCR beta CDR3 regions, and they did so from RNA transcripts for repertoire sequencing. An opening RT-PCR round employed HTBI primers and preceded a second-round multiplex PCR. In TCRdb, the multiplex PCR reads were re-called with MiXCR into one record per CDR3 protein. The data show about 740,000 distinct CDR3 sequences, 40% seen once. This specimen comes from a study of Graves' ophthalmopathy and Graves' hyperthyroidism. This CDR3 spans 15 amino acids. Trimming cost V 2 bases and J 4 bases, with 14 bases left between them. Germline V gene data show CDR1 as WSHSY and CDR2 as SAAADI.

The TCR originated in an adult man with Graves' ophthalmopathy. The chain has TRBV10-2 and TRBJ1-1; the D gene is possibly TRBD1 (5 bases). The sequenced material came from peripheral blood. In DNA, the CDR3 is TGCGCCAGCAGTGAGGCGCAGGGATTGGGCACTGAAGCTTTCTTT. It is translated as CASSEAQGLGTEAFF.